The 26 T cell receptor beta chains in this list originate from one sample, sequenced in a study of blood T cell repertoires in COVID-19. The table came from immunoSEQ multiplex PCR; TCRdb's copy has only in-frame clones and leaves some out. In the table there are roughly 160,000 clones, 79% of which are singletons. Sequencing was carried out using peripheral blood. These receptors were taken from an older woman with COVID-19, enrolled during active disease.

The rearrangement links TRBV29-1 to TRBJ2-2; unclear D gene. This CDR3 is 13 amino acids long. Germline loops: CDR1 SQVTM, CDR2 ANQGSEA. The V gene lost 3 bases and the J gene lost 1 base, with 6 bases spanning the gap. The CDR3 DNA is TGCAGCGTTGATCCGGGGAACACCGGGGAGCTGTTTTTT. Translating gives CSVDPGNTGELFF.

The genes are TRBV7-6 and TRBJ2-5; D might be TRBD1 (7 bases). Germline assignment: CDR1 SGHVS and CDR2 FNYEAQ. Trimming took 2 bases from V and 4 from J, leaving 20 bases between them. This CDR3 contains 17 residues. The CDR3 here is CASSLLVGDSGLETQYF. In nucleotides, the CDR3 is TGTGCCAGCAGCTTATTGGTCGGGGACAGCGGGTTAGAGACCCAGTACTTC.

Notes on this clone: Relative to the germline gene, one junction end is altered; a read error may explain this. The chain has TRBV7-7 and TRBJ2-2; TRBD1 aligns across 10 bases. The V gene's germline CDR1 is SSHAT and CDR2 FNYEAQ (reference sequence). The CDR3 has 16 residues. CDR3 sequence reads: CASSPRTGGNTGELFF. Written as DNA, the CDR3 is TGTGCTAGCAGCCCAAGGACAGGGGGGAACACCGGGGAGCTGTTTTTT. Variable domain in full (rest from reference TRBV7-7 and TRBJ2-2): GAGVSQSPRYKVTKRGQDVTLRCDPISSHATLYWYQQALGQGPEFLTYFNYEAQPDKSGLPSDRFSAERPEGSISTLTIQRTEQRDSAMYRCASSPRTGGNTGELFFGEGSRLTVL.

The chain combines TRBV6-6 with TRBJ1-5, with D unresolved. Per the germline V gene, CDR1 is MNHNY and CDR2 is SVGAGI (reference sequence). The CDR3 has 12 residues. V lost 6 bases and J lost 1, with 4 bases in between. The CDR3 reads CASSQSNQPQHF. CDR3 nucleotides: TGTGCCAGCAGCCAGAGCAATCAGCCCCAGCATTTT.

The rearrangement uses TRBV5-1 and TRBJ1-2; maybe TRBD1 (5 bases). CDR3 length: 16 amino acids. V was pared by 4 bases and J by 8 bases, with 24 bases between. Germline V lookup: CDR1 SGHRS, CDR2 YFSETQ. The CDR3 DNA sequence: TGCGCCAGCAGCCCAGACGGACACAGCACAGTGGGCGGCTACACCTTC. Translating it yields CASSPDGHSTVGGYTF.

This chain connects TRBV19 to TRBJ2-2; 9 nucleotides line up with TRBD2. The V and J ends lost 6 bases and 4 bases, in that order; junction bases with no gene match: 9. This CDR3 contains 16 residues. Germline CDR1 reads LNHDA; CDR2 reads SQIVND (reference sequence). For the CDR3, the DNA is TGTGCCAGTAGCTTGACTAGCGGCCTTCTCACCGGGGAGCTGTTTTTT. It yields the protein CASSLTSGLLTGELFF. Filled out from reference TRBV19 and TRBJ2-2, the complete variable domain reads DGGITQSPKYLFRKEGQNVTLSCEQNLNHDAMYWYRQDPGQGLRLIYYSQIVNDFQKGDIAEGYSVSREKKESFPLTVTSAQKNPTAFYLCASSLTSGLLTGELFFGEGSRLTVL.

The chain recombines TRBV7-6 with TRBJ1-2, with 9 bases aligning to TRBD1. CDR3 length equals 15 residues. Germline CDR1 SGHVS, CDR2 FNYEAQ. The ends lost 5 bases at V and 4 bases at J; junction bases unmatched: 8. This chain's CDR3 is CASSQQQGAGYGYTF. CDR3 coding DNA: TGTGCCAGCAGCCAACAACAGGGGGCTGGCTATGGCTACACCTTC. The entire variable domain, with the rest obtained from reference TRBV7-6 and TRBJ1-2, is as follows: GAGVSQSPRYKVTKRGQDVALRCDPISGHVSLYWYRQALGQGPEFLTYFNYEAQQDKSGLPNDRFSAERPEGSISTLTIQRTEQRDSAMYRCASSQQQGAGYGYTFGSGTRLTVV.

V usage is TRBV15 and J usage is TRBJ2-1; TRBD1 matches at 10 bases. This CDR3 contains 16 residues. Per germline, CDR1 LNHNV and CDR2 YYDKDF (reference sequence). After removal of 2 bases from V and 2 bases from J, the junction contained 3 bases not matched to a gene. The DNA of the CDR3 is TGTGCCACCAGCAGATGGGGACAGGGGCCCTACAATGAGCAGTTCTTC. It codes for CATSRWGQGPYNEQFF.

The chain couples TRBV2 to TRBJ2-6, with 13 bases lining up with TRBD2. After removal of 4 bases from V and 2 bases from J, the junction contained 5 bases not matched to a gene. The CDR3 totals 18 residues. Germline V CDR1 and CDR2: SNHLY, FYNNEI. CDR3 DNA sequence: TGTGCCAGCAGTGGAGGACTAGCGGGAGAGGCTGGGGCCAACGTCCTGACTTTC. It is translated as CASSGGLAGEAGANVLTF.

The chain carries TRBV5-4 and TRBJ2-1; TRBD2 matches 7 bases. CDR1 is SGHNT and CDR2 is YYREEE in the germline V gene (reference sequence). Trimming removed 4 bases from V and 6 bases from J; junction bases left unmatched: 13. The CDR3 runs 16 residues. The CDR3 nucleotides are TGTGCCAGCAGCCACCCGTCGCGGGAGCGCGGCAATGAGCAGTTCTTC. Residues: CASSHPSRERGNEQFF. Full variable domain (remainder filled in from reference TRBV5-4 and TRBJ2-1): ETGVTQSPTHLIKTRGQQVTLRCSSQSGHNTVSWYQQALGQGPQFIFQYYREEENGRGNFPPRFSGLQFPNYSSELNVNALELDDSALYLCASSHPSRERGNEQFFGPGTRLTVL.

This chain connects TRBV19 to TRBJ1-1; maybe TRBD1 (5 bases). The CDR3 has 12 amino acids. In germline, CDR1 is LNHDA, CDR2 SQIVND (reference sequence). V lost 2 bases to trimming and J lost 10 bases, with 11 bases between them. The CDR3 DNA sequence: TGTGCCAGTAGTATACCAGGGAAGGGAGCTTTCTTT. This encodes CASSIPGKGAFF.

J is TRBJ1-1 and V is TRBV29-1, with D maybe TRBD1 (5 bases). The CDR3 totals 13 residues. V dropped 4 bases and J dropped 4 bases, with 13 bases sitting between them. Germline lookup yields CDR1 SQVTM and CDR2 ANQGSEA. The CDR3 nucleotides are TGCAGCGTTGGGGGGGGTCGCTCCACTGAAGCTTTCTTT. Translation: CSVGGGRSTEAFF.

The chain carries TRBV5-1 and TRBJ1-1; 7 bases are shared with TRBD1. CDR3 size: 15 residues. Germline CDR1 is SGHRS and CDR2 is YFSETQ. With 4 bases clipped from V and 0 bases from J, the junction kept 6 bases outside the gene matches. This CDR3 reads CASSIRTGVNTEAFF. CDR3 sequence (DNA): TGCGCCAGCAGCATTCGAACAGGGGTGAACACTGAAGCTTTCTTT.

The chain couples TRBV28 to TRBJ1-4, with TRBD1 as a possible D gene (5 bases). The CDR3 runs 14 residues. Germline CDR1 is MDHEN and CDR2 is SYDVKM. Trimming took 5 bases from V and 4 from J, leaving 11 bases between them. The CDR3 protein is CASSKQAHNEKLFF. The CDR3 DNA reads as TGTGCCAGCAGTAAACAGGCGCATAATGAAAAACTGTTTTTT.

The chain carries TRBV6-2 or TRBV6-3 and TRBJ2-1; D ambiguous. The CDR3 consists of 17 residues. Germline V gives CDR1 MNHEY, CDR2 SVGEGT. With 6 bases removed from V and 5 bases from J, the gap between germline ends came to 23 bases. The CDR3 bases are TGTGCCAGCAGCCTGCGATTTGAGGCGTACTTAGACAATGAGCAGTTCTTC. Its translation is CASSLRFEAYLDNEQFF.

This clone was counted once. The chain recombines TRBV7-8 with TRBJ2-4; tentatively, D is TRBD2 (6 bases). Trimming removed 1 base from V and 0 bases from J, with 10 bases in between. The germline CDR1 and CDR2 sequences are SGHVS and FQNEAQ. The CDR3 covers 16 residues. The DNA of the CDR3 is TGTGCCAGCAGCTTAGGGAGACTAGTAGCCAAAAACATTCAGTACTTC. Amino acid sequence: CASSLGRLVAKNIQYF.

The V call is TRBV4-3, the J call TRBJ2-3; 7 nucleotides agree with TRBD2. J was trimmed by 8 bases and V by 1 base; bases with no gene match: 9. The CDR3 has 15 residues. Germline V gene sequence: CDR1 LGHNA, CDR2 YSLEER. CDR3 sequence: CASSQVLAVLSTQYF. CDR3 in DNA: TGCGCCAGCAGCCAAGTTCTAGCGGTTTTATCTACGCAGTATTTT.

The V and J genes are TRBV5-1 and TRBJ2-3, with 7 bases that match TRBD2. V lost 4 bases, J lost 2 bases, and 10 bases stayed unmatched. CDR1 SGHRS and CDR2 YFSETQ come from the germline V gene. There are 16 residues in the CDR3. CDR3 amino acids: CASSARLASITDTQYF. The CDR3 DNA is TGCGCCAGCAGCGCCCGACTAGCCTCTATCACAGATACGCAGTATTTT.

The gene calls are TRBV28 and TRBJ2-2, with D perhaps matching TRBD1 (5 bases). This CDR3 region has 14 residues. V was cut by 6 bases and J by 0 bases, with 8 bases left in between. CDR1 is MDHEN, CDR2 SYDVKM, per germline. CDR3 DNA sequence: TGTGCCAGCAGACCGGACACGAACACCGGGGAGCTGTTTTTT. It encodes CASRPDTNTGELFF.

The chain couples TRBV28 to TRBJ1-1; the D gene is possibly TRBD1 (5 bases). The CDR3 extends over 16 amino acids. Germline V gene lookup returns CDR1 MDHEN and CDR2 SYDVKM. The V and J ends lost 1 base and 7 bases respectively, with 19 bases between them. The CDR3 spells CASSLLGGSPLYEAFF. In DNA form, the CDR3 reads TGTGCCAGCAGTTTATTGGGGGGTAGTCCACTTTATGAAGCTTTCTTT.

The chain combines TRBV28 with TRBJ1-2; 7 bases are shared with TRBD1. This CDR3 region has 14 residues. With V trimmed by 7 bases and J by 5 bases, 10 bases remained unmatched. Germline CDR1 MDHEN, CDR2 SYDVKM. The CDR3 sequence: CASIAGQPIYGYTF. CDR3 sequence (DNA): TGTGCCAGCATAGCGGGACAGCCAATTTATGGCTACACCTTC.

CDR3 sequence reads: CASRRTENTEAFF. CDR3 nucleotides: TGTGCCAGCAGAAGAACAGAGAACACTGAAGCTTTCTTT. The chain has TRBV12-3 or TRBV12-4 and TRBJ1-1, with D unclear. CDR3 size: 13 residues. Trimming removed 6 bases from V and 1 base from J, with 9 bases in between.

This clone appeared a single time. The DNA of the CDR3 is TGTGCCAGCAGCCCCCGGACAGGATATAATTCACCCCTCCACTTT. It encodes CASSPRTGYNSPLHF. This chain links TRBV27 with TRBJ1-6, with 7 bases fitting TRBD1. The CDR3 contains 15 residues. With V trimmed by 6 bases and J by 4 bases, 6 bases remained unmatched. The V gene's germline CDR1 is MNHEY and CDR2 SMNVEV (reference sequence).

The chain joins TRBV23-1 to TRBJ2-4; tentative D call: TRBD1 (5 bases). TRBV23-1 is an open reading frame, and its role is uncertain. Between the trimmed V and J ends, which lost 4 bases and 4 bases, there was a span of 17 bases. This CDR3 contains 16 residues. CDR3 protein: CASSRTGAQGKNIQYF. The CDR3, as DNA: TGCGCCAGCAGTCGAACAGGAGCTCAGGGTAAAAACATTCAGTACTTC.

The genes are TRBV19 and TRBJ2-1, with D perhaps matching TRBD2 (6 bases). This CDR3 region has 13 residues. Trimming shortened V by 10 bases and J by 4 bases, and 14 bases separated the two germline ends. Germline V lookup: CDR1 LNHDA, CDR2 SQIVND (reference sequence). The CDR3 protein is CATSSRGYNEQFF. The CDR3 bases are TGTGCCACCTCTTCGCGGGGTTACAATGAGCAGTTCTTC.

The gene calls are TRBV28 and TRBJ1-2; no clear D. Germline CDR1 and CDR2: MDHEN and SYDVKM. The CDR3 runs to 15 residues. Trimming left V 3 bases short and J 4 bases short, with 15 bases between. CDR3 sequence: CASSFGSDRGYGYTF. In nucleotides, the CDR3 is TGTGCCAGCAGTTTCGGGTCCGACCGGGGCTATGGCTACACCTTC.